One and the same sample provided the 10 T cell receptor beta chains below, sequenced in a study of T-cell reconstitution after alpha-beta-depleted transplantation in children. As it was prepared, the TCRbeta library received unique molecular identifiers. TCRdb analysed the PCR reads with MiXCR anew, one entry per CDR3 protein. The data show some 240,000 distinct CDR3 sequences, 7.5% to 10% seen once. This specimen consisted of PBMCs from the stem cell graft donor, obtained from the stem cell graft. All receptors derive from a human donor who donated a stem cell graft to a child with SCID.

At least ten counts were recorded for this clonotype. CDR3: CASSLLPTGQGFYGYTF. Written as DNA, the CDR3 is TGCGCCAGCAGCCTTCTACCGACAGGACAGGGATTCTATGGCTACACCTTC. This sequence joins TRBV5-1 and TRBJ1-2; TRBD1 aligns across 8 bases. J lost 4 bases, V lost 4 bases, and 15 bases had no gene match. This CDR3 comprises 17 residues. Per germline, CDR1 SGHRS and CDR2 YFSETQ.

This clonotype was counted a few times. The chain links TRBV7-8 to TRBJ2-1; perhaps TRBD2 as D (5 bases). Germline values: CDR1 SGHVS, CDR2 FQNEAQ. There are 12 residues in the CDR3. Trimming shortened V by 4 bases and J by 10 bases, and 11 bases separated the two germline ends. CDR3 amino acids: CASSSNLAEQFF. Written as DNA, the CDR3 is TGTGCCAGCAGCTCCAATCTAGCCGAGCAGTTCTTC.

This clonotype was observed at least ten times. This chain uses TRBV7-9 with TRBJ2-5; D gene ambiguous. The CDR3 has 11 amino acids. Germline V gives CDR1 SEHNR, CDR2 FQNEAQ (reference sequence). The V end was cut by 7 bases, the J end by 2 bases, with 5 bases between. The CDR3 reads CASNPQETQYF. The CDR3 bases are TGTGCCAGCAACCCACAAGAGACCCAGTACTTC.

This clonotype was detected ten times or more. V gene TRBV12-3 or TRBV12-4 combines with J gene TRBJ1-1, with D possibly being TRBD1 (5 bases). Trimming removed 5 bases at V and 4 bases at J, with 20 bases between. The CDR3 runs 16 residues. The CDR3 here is CASSPFGVRGSTEAFF. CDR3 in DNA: TGTGCCAGCAGTCCCTTCGGGGTCCGGGGGAGCACTGAAGCTTTCTTT.

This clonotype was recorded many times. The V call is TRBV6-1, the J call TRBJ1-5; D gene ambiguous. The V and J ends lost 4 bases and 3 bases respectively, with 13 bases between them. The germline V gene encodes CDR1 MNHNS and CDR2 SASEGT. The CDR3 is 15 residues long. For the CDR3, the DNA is TGTGCCAGCAGTGTCGGCAAGTGGGCCAATCAGCCCCAGCATTTT. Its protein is CASSVGKWANQPQHF.

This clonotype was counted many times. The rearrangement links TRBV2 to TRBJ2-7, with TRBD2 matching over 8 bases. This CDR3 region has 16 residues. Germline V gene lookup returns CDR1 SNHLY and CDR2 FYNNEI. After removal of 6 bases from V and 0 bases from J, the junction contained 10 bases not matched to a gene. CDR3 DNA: TGTGCCAGCAGCGTATTACCGGGACTAGACTCCTACGAGCAGTACTTC. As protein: CASSVLPGLDSYEQYF. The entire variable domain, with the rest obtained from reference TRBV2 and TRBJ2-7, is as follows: EPEVTQTPSHQVTQMGQEVILRCVPISNHLYFYWYRQILGQKVEFLVSFYNNEISEKSEIFDDQFSVERPDGSNFTLKIRSTKLEDSAMYFCASSVLPGLDSYEQYFGPGTRLTVT.

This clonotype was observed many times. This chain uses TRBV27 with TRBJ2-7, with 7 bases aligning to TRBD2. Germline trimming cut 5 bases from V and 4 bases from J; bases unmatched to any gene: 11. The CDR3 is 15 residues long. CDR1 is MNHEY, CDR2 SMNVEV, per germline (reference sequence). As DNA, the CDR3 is TGTGCCAGCAGTCCATGGGGGGGGGACTTTTACGAGCAGTACTTC. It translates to CASSPWGGDFYEQYF.

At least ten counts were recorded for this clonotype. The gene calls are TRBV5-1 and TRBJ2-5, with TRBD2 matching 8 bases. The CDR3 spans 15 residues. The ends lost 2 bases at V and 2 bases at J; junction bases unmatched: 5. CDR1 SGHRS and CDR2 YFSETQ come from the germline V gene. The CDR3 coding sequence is TGCGCCAGCAGCTTCCCAAGCGGGGGTCAAGAGACCCAGTACTTC. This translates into CASSFPSGGQETQYF.

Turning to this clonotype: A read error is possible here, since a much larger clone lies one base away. The CDR3 DNA reads as TGTGCCAGCAGCGCGACAGGGAGGTATGGCGACACCTTC. Residues: CASSATGRYGDTF. This chain connects TRBV9 to TRBJ1-2; 7 bases are shared with TRBD1. The CDR3 is 13 residues long. Germline assignment: CDR1 SGDLS and CDR2 YYNGEE.

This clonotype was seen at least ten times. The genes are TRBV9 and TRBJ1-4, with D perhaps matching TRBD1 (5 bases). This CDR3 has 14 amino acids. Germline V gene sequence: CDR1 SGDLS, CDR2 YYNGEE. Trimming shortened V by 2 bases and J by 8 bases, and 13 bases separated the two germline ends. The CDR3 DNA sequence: TGTGCCAGCAGCGTTCAGGGCTCGGGGGAAAAACTGTTTTTT. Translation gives CASSVQGSGEKLFF.